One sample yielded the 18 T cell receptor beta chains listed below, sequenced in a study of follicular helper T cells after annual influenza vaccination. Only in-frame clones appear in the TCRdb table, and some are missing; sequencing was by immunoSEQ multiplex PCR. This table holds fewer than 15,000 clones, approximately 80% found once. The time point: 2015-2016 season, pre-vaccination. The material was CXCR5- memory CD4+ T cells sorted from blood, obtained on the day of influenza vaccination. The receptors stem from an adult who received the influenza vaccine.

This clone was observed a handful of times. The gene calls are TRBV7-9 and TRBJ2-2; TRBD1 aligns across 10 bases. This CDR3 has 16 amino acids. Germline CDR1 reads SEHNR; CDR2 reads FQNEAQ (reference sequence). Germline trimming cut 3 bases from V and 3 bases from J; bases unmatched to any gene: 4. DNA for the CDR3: TGTGCCAGCAGCTTCCCGGGACAGGGGTACACCGGGGAGCTGTTTTTT. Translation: CASSFPGQGYTGELFF. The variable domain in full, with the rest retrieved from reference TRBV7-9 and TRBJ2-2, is DTGVSQNPRHKITKRGQNVTFRCDPISEHNRLYWYRQTLGQGPEFLTYFQNEAQLEKSRLLSDRFSAERPKGSFSTLEIQRTEQGDSAMYLCASSFPGQGYTGELFFGEGSRLTVL.

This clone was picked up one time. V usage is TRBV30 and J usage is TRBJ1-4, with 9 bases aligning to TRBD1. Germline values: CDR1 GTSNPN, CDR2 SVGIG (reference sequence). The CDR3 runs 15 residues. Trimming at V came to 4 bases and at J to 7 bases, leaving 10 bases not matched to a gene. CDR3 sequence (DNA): TGTGCCTGGAATAGAGAACAGGGGGCGGGTGAAAAACTGTTTTTT. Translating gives CAWNREQGAGEKLFF.

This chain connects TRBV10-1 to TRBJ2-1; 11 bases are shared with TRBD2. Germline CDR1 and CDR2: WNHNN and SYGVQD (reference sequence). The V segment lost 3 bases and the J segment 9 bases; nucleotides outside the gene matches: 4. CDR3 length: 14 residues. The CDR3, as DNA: TGCGCCAGCAGTGATGGTCTAGCGGGGGGTGAGCAGTTCTTC. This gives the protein CASSDGLAGGEQFF.

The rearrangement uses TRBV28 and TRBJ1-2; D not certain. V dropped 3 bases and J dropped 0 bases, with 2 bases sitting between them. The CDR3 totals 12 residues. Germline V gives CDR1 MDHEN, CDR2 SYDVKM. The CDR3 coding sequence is TGTGCCAGCAGTTTGCCTAACTATGGCTACACCTTC. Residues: CASSLPNYGYTF.

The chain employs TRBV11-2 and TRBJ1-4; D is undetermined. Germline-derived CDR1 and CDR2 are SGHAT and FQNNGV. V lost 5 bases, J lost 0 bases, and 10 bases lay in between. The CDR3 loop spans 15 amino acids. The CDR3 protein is CASSRRPPTNEKLFF. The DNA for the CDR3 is TGTGCCAGCAGCCGCCGACCCCCAACTAATGAAAAACTGTTTTTT.

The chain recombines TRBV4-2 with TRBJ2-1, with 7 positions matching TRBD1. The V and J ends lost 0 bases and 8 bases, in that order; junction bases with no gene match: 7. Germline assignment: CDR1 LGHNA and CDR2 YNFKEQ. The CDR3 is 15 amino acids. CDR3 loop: CASSQDGTAGDEQFF. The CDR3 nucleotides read TGTGCCAGCAGCCAAGATGGGACAGCAGGCGATGAGCAGTTCTTC.

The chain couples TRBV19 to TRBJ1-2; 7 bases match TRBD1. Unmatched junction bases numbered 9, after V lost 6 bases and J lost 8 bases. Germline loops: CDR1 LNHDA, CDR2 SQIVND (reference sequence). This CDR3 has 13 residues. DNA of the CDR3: TGTGCCAGTAGGGGAGGGACAGTCAACGGCTACACCTTC. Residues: CASRGGTVNGYTF.

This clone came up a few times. The CDR3 bases are TGTGCCTGGAGGATTCAGGGACAGCGTTACTATGGCTACACCTTC. Protein sequence: CAWRIQGQRYYGYTF. This chain joins TRBV30 and TRBJ1-2, with 7 positions matching TRBD1. CDR3 length: 15 amino acids. The V gene end was trimmed by 3 bases and the J gene end by 3 bases; junction bases not matched to a gene: 10. Germline V gene data show CDR1 as GTSNPN and CDR2 as SVGIG (reference sequence).

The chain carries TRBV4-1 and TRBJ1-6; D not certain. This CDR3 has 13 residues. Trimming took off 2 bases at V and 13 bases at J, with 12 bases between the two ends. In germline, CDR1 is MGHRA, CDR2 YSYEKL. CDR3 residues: CASSQPPAAPLHF. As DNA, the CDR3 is TGCGCCAGCAGCCAACCCCCAGCCGCCCCCCTCCACTTT.

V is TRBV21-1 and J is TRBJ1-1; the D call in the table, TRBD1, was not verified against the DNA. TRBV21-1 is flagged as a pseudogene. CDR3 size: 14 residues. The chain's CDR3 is CASSARQEVTEAFF. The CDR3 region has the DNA TGTGCCAGCAGCGCCCGACAGGAGGTCACTGAAGCTTTCTTT.

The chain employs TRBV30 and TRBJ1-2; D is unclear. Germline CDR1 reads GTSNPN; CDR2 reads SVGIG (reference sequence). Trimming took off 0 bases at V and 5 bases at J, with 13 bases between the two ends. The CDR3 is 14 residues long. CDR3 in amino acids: CAWSVRSGAYGYTF. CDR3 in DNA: TGTGCCTGGAGTGTACGGTCAGGCGCTTATGGCTACACCTTC. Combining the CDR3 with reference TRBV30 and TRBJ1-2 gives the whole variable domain SQTIHQWPATLVQPVGSPLSLECTVEGTSNPNLYWYRQAAGRGLQLLFYSVGIGQISSEVPQNLSASRPQDRQFILSSKKLLLSDSGFYLCAWSVRSGAYGYTFGSGTRLTVV.

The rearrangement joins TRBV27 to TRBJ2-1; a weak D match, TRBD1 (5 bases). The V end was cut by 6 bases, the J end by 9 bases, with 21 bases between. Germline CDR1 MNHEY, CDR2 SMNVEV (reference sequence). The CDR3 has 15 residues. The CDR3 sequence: CASRREPQVLGEQFF. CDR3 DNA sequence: TGTGCCAGCAGGAGAGAGCCACAGGTATTGGGTGAGCAGTTCTTC.

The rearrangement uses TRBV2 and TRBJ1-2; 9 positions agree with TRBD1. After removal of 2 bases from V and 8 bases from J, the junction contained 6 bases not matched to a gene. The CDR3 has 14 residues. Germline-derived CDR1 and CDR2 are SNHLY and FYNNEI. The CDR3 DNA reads TGTGCCAGCAGTGAAAATGACAGGGGGAGCGGCTACACCTTC. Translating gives CASSENDRGSGYTF.

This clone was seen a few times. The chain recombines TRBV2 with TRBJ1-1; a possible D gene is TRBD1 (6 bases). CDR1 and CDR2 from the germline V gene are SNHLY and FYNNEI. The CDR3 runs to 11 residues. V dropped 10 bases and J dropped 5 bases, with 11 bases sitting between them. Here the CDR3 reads CANTRGTEAFF. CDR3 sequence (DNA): TGTGCCAATACCAGGGGAACTGAAGCTTTCTTT.

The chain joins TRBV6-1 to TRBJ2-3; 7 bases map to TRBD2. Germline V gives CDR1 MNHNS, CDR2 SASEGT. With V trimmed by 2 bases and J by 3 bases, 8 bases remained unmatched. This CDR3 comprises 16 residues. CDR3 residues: CASSESRFGGTDTQYF. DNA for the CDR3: TGTGCCAGCAGTGAATCGAGGTTCGGGGGGACAGATACGCAGTATTTT.

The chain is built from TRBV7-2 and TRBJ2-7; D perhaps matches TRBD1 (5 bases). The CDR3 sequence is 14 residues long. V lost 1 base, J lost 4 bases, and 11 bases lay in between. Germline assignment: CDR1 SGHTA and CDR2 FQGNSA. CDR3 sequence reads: CASSLGPGKYEQYF. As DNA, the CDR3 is TGTGCCAGCAGCTTAGGGCCAGGGAAATACGAGCAGTACTTC.

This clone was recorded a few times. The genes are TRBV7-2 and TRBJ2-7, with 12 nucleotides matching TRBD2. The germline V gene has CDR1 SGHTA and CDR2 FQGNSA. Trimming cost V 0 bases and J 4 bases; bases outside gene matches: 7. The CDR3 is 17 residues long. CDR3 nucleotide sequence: TGTGCCAGCAGCTTAGCCAGGACTAGCGGGGTTAATTACGAGCAGTACTTC. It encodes CASSLARTSGVNYEQYF.

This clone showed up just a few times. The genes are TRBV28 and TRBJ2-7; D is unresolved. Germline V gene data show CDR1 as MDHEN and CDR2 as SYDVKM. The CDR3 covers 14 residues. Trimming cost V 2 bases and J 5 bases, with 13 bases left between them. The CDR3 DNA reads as TGTGCCAGCAGTTTAAGGGCGGTGGTCCACGAGCAGTACTTC. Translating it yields CASSLRAVVHEQYF.